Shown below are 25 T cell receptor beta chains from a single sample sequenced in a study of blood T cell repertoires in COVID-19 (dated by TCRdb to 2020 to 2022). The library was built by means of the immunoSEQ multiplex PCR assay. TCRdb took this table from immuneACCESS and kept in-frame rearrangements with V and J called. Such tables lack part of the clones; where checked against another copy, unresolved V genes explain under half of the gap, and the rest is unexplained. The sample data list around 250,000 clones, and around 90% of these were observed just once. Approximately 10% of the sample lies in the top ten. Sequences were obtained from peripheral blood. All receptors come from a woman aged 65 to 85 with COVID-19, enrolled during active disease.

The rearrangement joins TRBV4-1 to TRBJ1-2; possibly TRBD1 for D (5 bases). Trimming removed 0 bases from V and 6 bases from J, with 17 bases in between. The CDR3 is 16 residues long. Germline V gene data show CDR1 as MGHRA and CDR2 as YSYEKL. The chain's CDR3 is CASSQENQGVYDGYTF. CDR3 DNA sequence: TGCGCCAGCAGCCAAGAAAACCAGGGTGTATACGATGGCTACACCTTC.

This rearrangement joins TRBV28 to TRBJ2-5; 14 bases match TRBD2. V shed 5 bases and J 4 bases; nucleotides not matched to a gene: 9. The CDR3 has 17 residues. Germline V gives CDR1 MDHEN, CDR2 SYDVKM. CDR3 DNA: TGTGCCAGCAGTGACGGGACTAGCGGGAGTGGTTTAGAGACCCAGTACTTC. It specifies CASSDGTSGSGLETQYF.

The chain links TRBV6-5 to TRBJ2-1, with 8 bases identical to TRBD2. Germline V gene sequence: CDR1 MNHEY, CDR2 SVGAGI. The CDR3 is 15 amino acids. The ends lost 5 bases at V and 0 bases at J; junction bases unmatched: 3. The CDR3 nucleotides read TGTGCCAGCAGTCATAGCGGGAACTCCTACAATGAGCAGTTCTTC. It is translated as CASSHSGNSYNEQFF.

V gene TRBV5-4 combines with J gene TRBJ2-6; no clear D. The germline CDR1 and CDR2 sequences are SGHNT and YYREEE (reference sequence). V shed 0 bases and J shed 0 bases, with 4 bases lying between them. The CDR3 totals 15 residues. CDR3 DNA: TGTGCCAGCAGCTTGGGCAGCTCTGGGGCCAACGTCCTGACTTTC. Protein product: CASSLGSSGANVLTF.

The CDR3 DNA is TGTGCTAGTGAGCGCGAGCAGTACTTC. This translates into CASEREQYF. The rearrangement uses TRBV12-5 and TRBJ2-7; D is ambiguous. This CDR3 is 9 amino acids long. Trimming left V 7 bases short and J 6 bases short, with 4 bases between. In germline, CDR1 is LGHNT, CDR2 FRNRAP.

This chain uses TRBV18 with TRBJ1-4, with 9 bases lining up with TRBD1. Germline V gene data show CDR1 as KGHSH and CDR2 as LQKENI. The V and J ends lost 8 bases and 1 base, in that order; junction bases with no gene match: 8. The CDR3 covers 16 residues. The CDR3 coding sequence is TGTGCCAGCGCCGGGACAGGGACGCGAACTAATGAAAAACTGTTTTTT. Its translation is CASAGTGTRTNEKLFF. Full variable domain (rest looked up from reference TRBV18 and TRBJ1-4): NAGVMQNPRHLVRRRGQEARLRCSPMKGHSHVYWYRQLPEEGLKFMVYLQKENIIDESGMPKERFSAEFPKEGPSILRIQQVVRGDSAAYFCASAGTGTRTNEKLFFGSGTQLSVL.

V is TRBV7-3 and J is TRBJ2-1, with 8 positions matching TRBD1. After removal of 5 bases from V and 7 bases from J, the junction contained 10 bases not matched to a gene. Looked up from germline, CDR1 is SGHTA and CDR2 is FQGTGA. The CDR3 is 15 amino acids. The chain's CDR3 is CASSENGQGWNEQFF. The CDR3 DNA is TGTGCCAGCAGCGAAAATGGACAGGGCTGGAATGAGCAGTTCTTC.

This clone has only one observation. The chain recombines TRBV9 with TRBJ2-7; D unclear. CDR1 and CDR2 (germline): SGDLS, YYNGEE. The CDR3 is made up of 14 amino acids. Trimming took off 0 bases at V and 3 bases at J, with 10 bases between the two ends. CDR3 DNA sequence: TGTGCCAGCAGCGTAGCCCCAGGTTACTACGAGCAGTACTTC. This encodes CASSVAPGYYEQYF.

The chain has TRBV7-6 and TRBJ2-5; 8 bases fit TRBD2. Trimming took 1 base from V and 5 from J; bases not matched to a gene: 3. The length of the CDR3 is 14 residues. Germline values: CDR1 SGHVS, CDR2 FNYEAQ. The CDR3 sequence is CASSLERERETQYF. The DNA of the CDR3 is TGTGCCAGCAGCTTAGAGCGGGAGAGGGAGACCCAGTACTTC.

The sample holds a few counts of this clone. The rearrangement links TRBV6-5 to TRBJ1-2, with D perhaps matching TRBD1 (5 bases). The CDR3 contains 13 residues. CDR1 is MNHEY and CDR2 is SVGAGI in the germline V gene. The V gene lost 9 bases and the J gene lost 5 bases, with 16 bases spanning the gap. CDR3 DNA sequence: TGTGCCAGTATCCGACAGTTAGAATATGGCTACACCTTC. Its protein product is CASIRQLEYGYTF.

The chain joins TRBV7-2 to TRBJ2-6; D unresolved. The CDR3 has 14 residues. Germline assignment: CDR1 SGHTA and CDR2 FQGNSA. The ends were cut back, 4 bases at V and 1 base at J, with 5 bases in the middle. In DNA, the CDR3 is TGTGCCAGCAGCTATAATTCTGGGGCCAACGTCCTGACTTTC. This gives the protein CASSYNSGANVLTF.

The CDR3 is CATGAGSGNTIYF. The CDR3 DNA sequence: TGTGCCACCGGAGCAGGGTCTGGAAACACCATATATTTT. The chain uses TRBV18 and TRBJ1-3; TRBD1 is a possible D gene (5 bases). This CDR3 spans 13 amino acids. V gave up 10 bases and J gave up 1 base, with 11 bases separating them. Germline CDR1 and CDR2: KGHSH and LQKENI. Filled out from reference TRBV18 and TRBJ1-3, the complete variable domain reads NAGVMQNPRHLVRRRGQEARLRCSPMKGHSHVYWYRQLPEEGLKFMVYLQKENIIDESGMPKERFSAEFPKEGPSILRIQQVVRGDSAAYFCATGAGSGNTIYFGEGSWLTVV.

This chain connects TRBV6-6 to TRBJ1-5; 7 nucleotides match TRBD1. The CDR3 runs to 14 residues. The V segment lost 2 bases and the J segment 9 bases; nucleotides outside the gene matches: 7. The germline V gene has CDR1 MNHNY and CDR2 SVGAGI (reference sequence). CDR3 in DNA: TGTGCCAGCAGTTACGGACAGGAGGTTCGGCCCCAGCATTTT. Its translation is CASSYGQEVRPQHF.

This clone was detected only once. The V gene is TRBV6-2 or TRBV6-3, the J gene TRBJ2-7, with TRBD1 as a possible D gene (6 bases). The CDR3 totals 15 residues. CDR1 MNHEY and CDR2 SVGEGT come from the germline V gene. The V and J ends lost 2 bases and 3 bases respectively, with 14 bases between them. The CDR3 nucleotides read TGTGCCAGCAGTTACGGTAGCAGGGGCGGCTACGAGCAGTACTTC. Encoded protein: CASSYGSRGGYEQYF.

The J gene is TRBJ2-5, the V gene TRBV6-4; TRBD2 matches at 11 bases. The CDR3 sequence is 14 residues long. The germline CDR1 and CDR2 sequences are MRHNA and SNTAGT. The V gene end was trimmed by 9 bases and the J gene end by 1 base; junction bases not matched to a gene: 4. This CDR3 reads CARTSGKTQETQYF. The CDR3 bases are TGTGCCAGGACTAGCGGGAAAACCCAAGAGACCCAGTACTTC.

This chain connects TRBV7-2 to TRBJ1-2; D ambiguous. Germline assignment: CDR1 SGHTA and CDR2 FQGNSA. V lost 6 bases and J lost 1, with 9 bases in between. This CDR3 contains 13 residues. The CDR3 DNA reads TGTGCCAGCAGACGAGGAGTTAACTATGGCTACACCTTC. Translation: CASRRGVNYGYTF.

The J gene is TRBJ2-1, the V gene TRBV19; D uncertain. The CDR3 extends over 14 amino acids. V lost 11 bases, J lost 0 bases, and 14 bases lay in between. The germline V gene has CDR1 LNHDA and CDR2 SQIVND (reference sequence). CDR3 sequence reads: CAVRGFSSYNEQFF. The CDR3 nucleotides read TGTGCCGTACGCGGTTTTAGCTCCTACAATGAGCAGTTCTTC.

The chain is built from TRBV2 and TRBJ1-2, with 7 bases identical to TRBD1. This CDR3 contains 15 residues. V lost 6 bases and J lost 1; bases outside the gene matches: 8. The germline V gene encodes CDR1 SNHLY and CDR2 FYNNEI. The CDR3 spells CASRTGTDYNYGYTF. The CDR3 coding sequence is TGTGCCAGCAGGACCGGGACAGATTATAACTATGGCTACACCTTC.

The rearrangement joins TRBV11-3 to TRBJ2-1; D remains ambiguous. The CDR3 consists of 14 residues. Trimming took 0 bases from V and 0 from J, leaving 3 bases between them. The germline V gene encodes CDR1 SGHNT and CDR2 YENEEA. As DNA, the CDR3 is TGTGCCAGCAGCTTAGAGAGCTCCTACAATGAGCAGTTCTTC. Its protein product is CASSLESSYNEQFF. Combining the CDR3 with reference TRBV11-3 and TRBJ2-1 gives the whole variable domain EAGVVQSPRYKIIEKKQPVAFWCNPISGHNTLYWYLQNLGQGPELLIRYENEEAVDDSQLPKDRFSAERLKGVDSTLKIQPAELGDSAVYLCASSLESSYNEQFFGPGTRLTVL.

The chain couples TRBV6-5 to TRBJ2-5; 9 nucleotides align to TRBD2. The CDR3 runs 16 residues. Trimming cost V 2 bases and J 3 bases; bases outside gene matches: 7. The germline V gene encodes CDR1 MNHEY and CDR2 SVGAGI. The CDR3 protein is CASSYLSASGKETQYF. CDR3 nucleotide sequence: TGTGCCAGCAGTTACCTTTCGGCTAGCGGGAAAGAGACCCAGTACTTC.

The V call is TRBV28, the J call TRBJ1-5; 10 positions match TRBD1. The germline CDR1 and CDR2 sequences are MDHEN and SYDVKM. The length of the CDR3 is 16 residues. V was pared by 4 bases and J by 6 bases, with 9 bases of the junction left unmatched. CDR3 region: CASSSYGQGEGQPQHF. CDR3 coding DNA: TGTGCCAGCAGTTCCTATGGACAGGGGGAGGGTCAGCCCCAGCATTTT. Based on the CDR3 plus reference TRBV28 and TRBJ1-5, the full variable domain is DVKVTQSSRYLVKRTGEKVFLECVQDMDHENMFWYRQDPGLGLRLIYFSYDVKMKEKGDIPEGYSVSREKKERFSLILESASTNQTSMYLCASSSYGQGEGQPQHFGDGTRLSIL.

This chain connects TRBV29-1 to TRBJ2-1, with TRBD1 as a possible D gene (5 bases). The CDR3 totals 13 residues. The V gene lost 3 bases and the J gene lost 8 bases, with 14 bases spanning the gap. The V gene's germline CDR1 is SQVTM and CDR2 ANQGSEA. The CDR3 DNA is TGCAGCGTTGAGTCCCAGGGTCGGCATGAGCAGTTCTTC. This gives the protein CSVESQGRHEQFF.

The CDR3 reads CASSSDRGTEAFF. In nucleotides, the CDR3 is TGTGCCAGCAGCTCGGACAGGGGCACCGAAGCTTTCTTT. The chain combines TRBV7-2 with TRBJ1-1; the match to TRBD1 covers 9 bases. This CDR3 spans 13 amino acids. Germline values: CDR1 SGHTA, CDR2 FQGNSA. The ends lost 4 bases at V and 8 bases at J; junction bases unmatched: 5. Supplemented by reference TRBV7-2 and TRBJ1-1, the full variable domain reads GAGVSQSPSNKVTEKGKDVELRCDPISGHTALYWYRQSLGQGLEFLIYFQGNSAPDKSGLPSDRFSAERTGGSVSTLTIQRTQQEDSAVYLCASSSDRGTEAFFGQGTRLTVV.

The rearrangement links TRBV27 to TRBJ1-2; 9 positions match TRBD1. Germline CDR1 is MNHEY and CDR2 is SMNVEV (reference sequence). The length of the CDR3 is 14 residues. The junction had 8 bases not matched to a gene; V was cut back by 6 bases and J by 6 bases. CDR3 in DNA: TGTGCCAGCAGGATTTCCGGGACAGGGAATGGCTACACCTTC. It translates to CASRISGTGNGYTF.

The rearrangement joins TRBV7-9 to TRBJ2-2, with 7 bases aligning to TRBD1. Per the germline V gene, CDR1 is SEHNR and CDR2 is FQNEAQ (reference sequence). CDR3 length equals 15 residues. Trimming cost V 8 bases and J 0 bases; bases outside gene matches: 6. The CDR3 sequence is CASGPGQTNTGELFF. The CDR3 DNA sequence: TGTGCCAGCGGTCCGGGACAGACGAACACCGGGGAGCTGTTTTTT.